Listed below are T cell receptor beta chains from one sample, sequenced in a study of CD8 T cells in ankylosing spondylitis. TCRdb analysed the 5' RACE reads with MiXCR anew, one entry per CDR3 protein. Of roughly 250,000 distinct CDR3 sequences listed, approximately 9% are singletons. Material for sequencing was blood, either unsorted or a sorted T cell fraction (not recorded which). The receptors stem from a male donor with ankylosing spondylitis or in good health (not recorded which). Each CDR3 is given with its conserved first and last residue. A D gene is named only where the DNA matches it firmly. The size field is filled for only some rows; it gives once, few, many or a size class.

clone_size	v_call	cdr3_length	j_call	d_call	cdr3_aa	cdr3_nt
NA	TRBV7-8	15	TRBJ1-1	TRBD1	CACSSDRGRNTEAFF	TGTGCCTGCAGCTCGGACAGGGGGCGGAACACTGAAGCTTTCTTT
many	TRBV3-1	16	TRBJ2-1	NA	CASRGGSRGTYNEQFF	TGTGCCAGCAGGGGCGGCTCCCGGGGCACCTACAATGAGCAGTTCTTC
many	TRBV12-3/TRBV12-4	14	TRBJ1-1	TRBD1	CASSMTGLGTEAFF	TGTGCCAGCAGCATGACAGGGTTAGGCACTGAAGCTTTCTTT
many	TRBV20-1	16	TRBJ2-3	TRBD2	CSARPGLAGRGDTQYF	TGCAGTGCTCGACCGGGACTAGCGGGAAGGGGAGATACGCAGTATTTT
NA	TRBV7-2	13	TRBJ1-2	NA	CASSLNSNGGYTF	TGTGCCAGCAGCTTAAACAGTAATGGTGGCTACACCTTC
many	TRBV5-1	16	TRBJ1-2	TRBD1	CASSLFDRAQNYGYTF	TGCGCCAGCAGCTTATTTGACAGGGCCCAGAACTATGGCTACACCTTC
NA	TRBV5-6	17	TRBJ1-1	TRBD1	CASSLQPLKTGITEAFF	TGTGCCAGCAGCCTTCAACCCTTAAAGACAGGGATCACTGAAGCTTTCTTT
NA	TRBV10-2	16	TRBJ1-5	TRBD1	CASTGQGGHSNQPQHF	TGCGCCAGCACGGGGCAGGGGGGACATAGCAATCAGCCCCAGCATTTT
few	TRBV27	16	TRBJ2-7	NA	CASSLRQGMSSYEQYF	TGTGCCAGCAGTTTACGGCAGGGTATGAGCTCCTACGAGCAGTACTTC
many	TRBV7-2	14	TRBJ2-7	NA	CASSPSRVANEQYF	TGTGCCAGCAGCCCCTCCAGGGTTGCAAACGAGCAGTACTTC
few	TRBV5-1	15	TRBJ1-4	NA	CASSLGRATNEKLFF	TGCGCCAGCAGCTTGGGCCGAGCAACTAATGAAAAACTGTTTTTT
NA	TRBV5-1	17	TRBJ1-6	TRBD1	CASGQDREGSYNSPLHF	TGCGCCAGCGGCCAGGACAGGGAAGGATCCTATAATTCACCCCTCCACTTT
many	TRBV20-1	14	TRBJ2-2	NA	CSASGGANTGELFF	TGCAGTGCTAGCGGGGGCGCGAACACCGGGGAGCTGTTTTTT
few	TRBV12-3/TRBV12-4	16	TRBJ1-2	NA	CASSLARGALSAGYTF	TGTGCCAGCAGTTTAGCGCGGGGGGCGCTTAGCGCTGGCTACACCTTC
NA	TRBV5-1	13	TRBJ1-1	NA	CASSLSQNTEAFF	TGCGCCAGCAGCTTGAGTCAGAACACTGAAGCTTTCTTT
many	TRBV6-2/TRBV6-3	17	TRBJ2-7	TRBD2	CASSSSFTSGKSYEQYF	TGTGCCAGCAGCTCTTCCTTTACTAGCGGAAAGTCCTACGAGCAGTACTTC
many	TRBV7-2	15	TRBJ2-2	NA	CASSSVFTGTGELFF	TGTGCCAGCAGCTCCGTGTTCACGGGGACCGGGGAGCTGTTTTTT
many	TRBV4-3	15	TRBJ2-1	TRBD1	CASSQNVDRVNEQFF	TGCGCCAGCAGCCAAAATGTGGACAGGGTGAACGAGCAGTTCTTC
many	TRBV29-1	11	TRBJ1-1	NA	CSAPDGAEAFF	TGCAGCGCCCCAGATGGGGCTGAAGCTTTCTTT
few	TRBV12-5	14	TRBJ2-7	TRBD1	CASGLPGQGEVQYF	TGTGCTAGTGGTTTGCCAGGACAGGGGGAGGTGCAGTACTTC
many	TRBV20-1	15	TRBJ2-4	NA	CSASFGPVPENIQYF	TGCAGTGCTAGTTTTGGCCCCGTTCCCGAAAACATTCAGTACTTC
many	TRBV5-1	15	TRBJ2-3	NA	CASSSQGYDTDTQYF	TGCGCCAGCAGCTCCCAGGGATATGACACAGATACGCAGTATTTT
many	TRBV10-3	15	TRBJ2-1	TRBD2	CAISPLAGERNEQFF	TGTGCCATCAGTCCTTTAGCGGGGGAGCGGAATGAGCAGTTCTTC
many	TRBV5-1	15	TRBJ2-3	TRBD1	CASSLGGTGPDTQYF	TGCGCCAGCAGCTTGGGCGGGACAGGACCAGATACGCAGTATTTT
many	TRBV20-1	19	TRBJ2-3	NA	CSATPASGDSWLVPDTQYF	TGCAGTGCTACCCCGGCATCGGGGGACTCTTGGTTGGTACCAGATACGCAGTATTTT
once	TRBV20-1	11	TRBJ2-1	NA	CSADLYNEQFF	TGCAGTGCTGACCTCTACAATGAGCAGTTCTTC
many	TRBV4-2	15	TRBJ1-5	TRBD1	CASSQAQGDNQPQHF	TGTGCCAGCAGCCAGGCCCAGGGGGACAATCAGCCCCAGCATTTT
NA	TRBV6-2/TRBV6-3	15	TRBJ2-6	NA	CACSLGSSGANVLTF	TGTGCCTGCAGTTTGGGTTCCTCTGGGGCCAACGTCCTGACTTTC
NA	TRBV4-3	14	TRBJ1-1	NA	CASSQDGRNTEAFF	TGCGCCAGCAGCCAAGATGGCAGGAACACTGAAGCTTTCTTT
few	TRBV5-1	15	TRBJ2-1	TRBD1	CASSLAGDRAAEQFF	TGCGCCAGCAGCTTGGCCGGGGACAGGGCGGCTGAGCAGTTCTTC
many	TRBV5-1	15	TRBJ2-3	TRBD2	CASSLESGGTDTQYF	TGCGCCAGCAGCTTGGAGAGCGGGGGAACAGATACGCAGTATTTT
many	TRBV18	14	TRBJ1-5	TRBD1	CASSPGTGSQPQHF	TGTGCCAGCTCACCCGGGACAGGGAGCCAGCCCCAGCATTTT
few	TRBV7-2	13	TRBJ1-4	TRBD1	CASSSAQGAPPLF	TGTGCCAGCAGCTCAGCACAGGGGGCGCCTCCCCTTTTT
many	TRBV14	13	TRBJ1-5	TRBD1	CASSQGIQGTQHF	TGTGCCAGCAGCCAAGGAATACAGGGGACCCAGCATTTT
NA	TRBV15	14	TRBJ1-6	NA	CATSRARQGPPLHF	TGTGCCACCAGCAGAGCTCGGCAGGGACCACCCCTCCACTTT
many	TRBV20-1	15	TRBJ2-2	NA	CSARVWRGNTGELFF	TGCAGTGCTAGAGTGTGGCGGGGGAACACCGGGGAGCTGTTTTTT
many	TRBV12-3/TRBV12-4	13	TRBJ1-1	NA	CASSTTGTSEAFF	TGTGCCAGCAGTACTACAGGGACTTCCGAAGCTTTCTTT
NA	TRBV7-2	16	TRBJ1-1	NA	CASSLAEWYLSAEAFF	TGTGCCAGCAGCTTAGCCGAGTGGTATCTGAGCGCTGAAGCTTTCTTT
many	TRBV20-1	10	TRBJ1-1	NA	CSVMGTEAFF	TGCAGTGTAATGGGGACTGAAGCTTTCTTT
many	TRBV3-1	15	TRBJ1-6	TRBD1	CASSQGYRGNSPLHF	TGTGCCAGCAGCCAAGGTTACAGGGGAAATTCACCCCTCCACTTT
NA	TRBV11-1	14	TRBJ2-7	TRBD1	CASSRPGTGYEQYF	TGTGCCAGCAGCCGCCCCGGGACAGGCTACGAGCAGTACTTC
many	TRBV5-5	15	TRBJ1-6	NA	CASSLQQRLDSPLHF	TGTGCCAGCAGCTTGCAACAGCGACTCGATTCACCCCTCCACTTT
many	TRBV20-1	13	TRBJ2-7	TRBD2	CSAIIAGGNEQYF	TGCAGTGCTATTATAGCGGGAGGGAACGAGCAGTACTTC
many	TRBV21-1	13	TRBJ1-6	NA	CASSGGQNSPLHF	TGTGCCAGTAGTGGAGGTCAAAATTCACCCCTCCACTTT
many	TRBV27	15	TRBJ1-5	NA	CASSLFGVGDQPQHF	TGTGCCAGCAGTTTGTTCGGGGTGGGAGATCAGCCCCAGCATTTT
many	TRBV11-1	18	TRBJ2-3	TRBD2	CASSSFLMLAGSTDTQYF	TGTGCCAGCAGCTCCTTCTTAATGCTAGCGGGCAGCACAGATACGCAGTATTTT
few	TRBV7-2	15	TRBJ2-5	NA	CASSQDGTLQETQYF	TGTGCCAGCAGCCAGGACGGGACATTGCAAGAGACCCAGTACTTC
many	TRBV14	17	TRBJ2-1	NA	CASSHSNFSQENNEQFF	TGTGCCAGCAGCCATTCCAATTTTAGTCAGGAAAACAATGAGCAGTTCTTC
many	TRBV20-1	13	TRBJ2-7	NA	CSARPGPSYEQYF	TGCAGTGCTAGGCCGGGACCCTCCTACGAGCAGTACTTC
many	TRBV12-3/TRBV12-4	15	TRBJ2-2	NA	CASSLGGPNTGELFF	TGTGCCAGCAGTTTAGGCGGGCCGAACACCGGGGAGCTGTTTTTT
few	TRBV20-1	10	TRBJ1-2	NA	CSAPGYGYTF	TGCAGTGCCCCGGGCTATGGCTACACCTTC
many	TRBV10-3	14	TRBJ2-3	NA	CAITRSGDTDTQYF	TGTGCCATCACCCGGTCGGGAGACACAGATACGCAGTATTTT
many	TRBV10-3	13	TRBJ2-5	NA	CAISESPGETQYF	TGTGCCATCAGTGAGTCCCCGGGGGAGACCCAGTACTTC